These 23 T cell receptor beta chains originate from one sample sequenced in a study of blood T cell repertoires in COVID-19. Generated by immunoSEQ multiplex PCR, the TCRdb table keeps only in-frame clones and is missing some. The table lists under 200,000 clones, more than 75% of them singletons. Sequencing used peripheral blood. These receptors came from a man in his 70s with acute or convalescent COVID-19.

V gene TRBV27 combines with J gene TRBJ1-2; D is possibly TRBD1 (5 bases). Germline loops: CDR1 MNHEY, CDR2 SMNVEV (reference sequence). Trimming took off 4 bases at V and 4 bases at J, with 10 bases between the two ends. This CDR3 contains 13 residues. The chain's CDR3 is CASSSRGLYGYTF. CDR3 nucleotides: TGTGCCAGCAGTTCGAGGGGACTCTATGGCTACACCTTC.

The gene calls are TRBV7-2 and TRBJ1-5; no reliable D call. Germline loops: CDR1 SGHTA, CDR2 FQGNSA. Trimming shortened V by 3 bases and J by 4 bases, and 4 bases separated the two germline ends. There are 12 residues in the CDR3. This chain's CDR3 is CASSFSNQPQHF. In DNA form, the CDR3 reads TGTGCCAGCAGCTTTTCGAATCAGCCCCAGCATTTT. Full variable domain (rest looked up from reference TRBV7-2 and TRBJ1-5): GAGVSQSPSNKVTEKGKDVELRCDPISGHTALYWYRQSLGQGLEFLIYFQGNSAPDKSGLPSDRFSAERTGGSVSTLTIQRTQQEDSAVYLCASSFSNQPQHFGDGTRLSIL.

This clone has only a few counts. The genes are TRBV6-1 and TRBJ2-1; a weak D match, TRBD1 (6 bases). The germline CDR1 and CDR2 sequences are MNHNS and SASEGT. The V end was cut by 3 bases, the J end by 5 bases, with 14 bases between. The CDR3 extends over 15 amino acids. The CDR3 DNA is TGTGCCAGCAGTGAGGGGGTGGACAGACACAATGAGCAGTTCTTC. Translated: CASSEGVDRHNEQFF.

In DNA form, the CDR3 reads TGCGCCAGCAGCTTGCGGACAGGGATAGGAGATACGCAGTATTTT. Translation gives CASSLRTGIGDTQYF. The chain recombines TRBV5-1 with TRBJ2-3, with TRBD1 matching over 8 bases. The trim removed 1 base at V and 5 bases at J, leaving 6 bases unmatched. The CDR3 length is 15 residues. The germline V gene has CDR1 SGHRS and CDR2 YFSETQ.

This chain joins TRBV12-5 and TRBJ2-3, with 11 bases that match TRBD2. The length of the CDR3 is 16 residues. Germline loops: CDR1 LGHNT, CDR2 FRNRAP. V gave up 4 bases and J gave up 3 bases; unmatched junction bases: 6. CDR3 region: CASGSLAGGQTDTQYF. CDR3 in DNA: TGTGCTAGTGGTTCGTTAGCGGGGGGGCAAACAGATACGCAGTATTTT.

This clone was observed a handful of times. The rearrangement joins TRBV19 to TRBJ2-7; 10 nucleotides align to TRBD1. The CDR3 totals 14 residues. Germline CDR1 LNHDA, CDR2 SQIVND (reference sequence). The ends lost 5 bases at V and 3 bases at J; junction bases unmatched: 4. CDR3 DNA sequence: TGTGCCAGTAGTCCCCGGACAGGGGGCTACGAGCAGTACTTC. Its protein is CASSPRTGGYEQYF.

This clone was seen once. The chain links TRBV10-1 to TRBJ1-2; D gene ambiguous. The CDR3 consists of 13 residues. With 3 bases removed from V and 8 bases from J, the gap between germline ends came to 13 bases. The germline V gene encodes CDR1 WNHNN and CDR2 SYGVQD (reference sequence). In DNA, the CDR3 is TGCGCCAGCAGTGACAGGTTTCAAGGAGGCTACACCTTC. Translated, it gives CASSDRFQGGYTF.

V usage is TRBV7-2 and J usage is TRBJ1-2; 7 nucleotides line up with TRBD1. J was trimmed by 9 bases and V by 1 base; bases with no gene match: 8. The CDR3 length is 14 residues. Germline CDR1 and CDR2: SGHTA and FQGNSA. CDR3 residues: CASSLEGGHQSYTF. DNA of the CDR3: TGTGCCAGCAGCTTAGAAGGGGGCCATCAGAGCTACACCTTC.

The CDR3 DNA is TGCGCCAGCAGCCAAGAAATGGCCCGACTATTCACAGATACGCAGTATTTT. Protein product: CASSQEMARLFTDTQYF. The chain has TRBV4-3 and TRBJ2-3; D may be TRBD2 (5 bases). V lost 0 bases and J 2 bases, leaving 15 bases between the germline ends. CDR3 length: 17 amino acids. Looked up from germline, CDR1 is LGHNA and CDR2 is YSLEER.

The chain has TRBV9 and TRBJ2-1; 7 bases are shared with TRBD2. V gave up 3 bases and J gave up 4 bases; unmatched junction bases: 10. Germline V lookup: CDR1 SGDLS, CDR2 YYNGEE. This CDR3 has 16 residues. The CDR3 DNA sequence: TGTGCCAGCAGCGCTGAACCTAGCGGTCCTTACAATGAGCAGTTCTTC. This gives the protein CASSAEPSGPYNEQFF. Drawing the rest from reference TRBV9 and TRBJ2-1, the complete variable domain is DSGVTQTPKHLITATGQRVTLRCSPRSGDLSVYWYQQSLDQGLQFLIQYYNGEERAKGNILERFSAQQFPDLHSELNLSSLELGDSALYFCASSAEPSGPYNEQFFGPGTRLTVL.

The rearrangement uses TRBV10-1 and TRBJ2-3; 9 bases are shared with TRBD2. The CDR3 runs to 15 residues. Germline trimming cut 2 bases from V and 5 bases from J; bases unmatched to any gene: 5. Germline-derived CDR1 and CDR2 are WNHNN and SYGVQD (reference sequence). The CDR3 protein is CASSEGREGRDTQYF. In DNA form, the CDR3 reads TGCGCCAGCAGTGAGGGGCGGGAGGGCCGAGATACGCAGTATTTT.

A single count supports this clone. The rearrangement joins TRBV11-1 to TRBJ2-1; D ambiguous. Trimming removed 5 bases from V and 2 bases from J, with 10 bases in between. This CDR3 contains 14 residues. Germline CDR1 reads SGHAT; CDR2 reads FQDESV (reference sequence). The chain's CDR3 is CASSRYEAYNEQFF. The CDR3 coding sequence is TGTGCCAGCAGCAGATACGAGGCCTACAATGAGCAGTTCTTC.

The CDR3 region is CSVLTVQETQYF. DNA for the CDR3: TGCAGCGTCCTGACAGTACAAGAGACCCAGTACTTC. The chain has TRBV29-1 and TRBJ2-5; a possible D gene is TRBD1 (5 bases). Trimming cost V 6 bases and J 2 bases, with 10 bases left between them. Germline values: CDR1 SQVTM, CDR2 ANQGSEA. The CDR3 consists of 12 residues. Full variable domain (outside the CDR3, taken from reference TRBV29-1 and TRBJ2-5): SAVISQKPSRDICQRGTSLTIQCQVDSQVTMMFWYRQQPGQSLTLIATANQGSEATYESGFVIDKFPISRPNLTFSTLTVSNMSPEDSSIYLCSVLTVQETQYFGPGTRLLVL.

The V call is TRBV2, the J call TRBJ1-2; D unresolved. Trimming left V 5 bases short and J 7 bases short, with 8 bases between. The CDR3 totals 11 residues. Germline V gene lookup returns CDR1 SNHLY and CDR2 FYNNEI. The chain's CDR3 is CASSQSFGYTF. The CDR3 DNA follows: TGTGCCAGCAGTCAAAGCTTTGGCTACACCTTC.

The chain links TRBV4-1 to TRBJ2-5; D is perhaps TRBD1 (6 bases). V was shortened by 0 bases and J by 4 bases, with 21 bases between the two germline ends. CDR1 MGHRA and CDR2 YSYEKL come from the germline V gene. The CDR3 spans 18 residues. For the CDR3, the DNA is TGCGCCAGCAGCCAAGAAAGACAGGCAAGAGGGATAAGAGAGACCCAGTACTTC. Residues: CASSQERQARGIRETQYF.

The chain combines TRBV4-3 with TRBJ1-1; TRBD1 matches at 7 bases. CDR3 length: 14 residues. Germline values: CDR1 LGHNA, CDR2 YSLEER. The trim removed 3 bases at V and 1 base at J, leaving 2 bases unmatched. The CDR3 coding sequence is TGCGCCAGCAGCCAGAACAGGGGGAACACTGAAGCTTTCTTT. This gives the protein CASSQNRGNTEAFF.

The V and J genes are TRBV2 and TRBJ2-5; D may be TRBD2 (5 bases). The ends were cut back, 6 bases at V and 5 bases at J, with 16 bases in the middle. This CDR3 has 14 residues. Per the germline V gene, CDR1 is SNHLY and CDR2 is FYNNEI. The DNA for the CDR3 is TGTGCCAGCAGCCCCCGCTGGGCGGGCGAGACCCAGTACTTC. Translated, it gives CASSPRWAGETQYF.

This chain uses TRBV4-3 with TRBJ1-6; a possible D gene is TRBD1 (5 bases). This CDR3 comprises 16 residues. The germline CDR1 and CDR2 sequences are LGHNA and YSLEER. V lost 3 bases, J lost 4 bases, and 13 bases lay in between. CDR3 loop: CASSHMGGGYNSPLHF. CDR3 nucleotides: TGCGCCAGCAGCCATATGGGGGGAGGGTATAATTCACCCCTCCACTTT.

The J gene is TRBJ1-4, the V gene TRBV2, with a possible D match to TRBD1 (5 bases). Germline assignment: CDR1 SNHLY and CDR2 FYNNEI. The CDR3 sequence is 14 residues long. Between the trimmed V and J ends, which lost 4 bases and 7 bases, there was a span of 13 bases. The CDR3 spells CASSGGGKIEKLFF. CDR3 DNA: TGTGCCAGCAGTGGTGGGGGGAAAATTGAAAAACTGTTTTTT.

In this sample, this clone turned up once. The chain employs TRBV5-4 and TRBJ1-5, with D perhaps TRBD1 (6 bases). Looked up from germline, CDR1 is SGHNT and CDR2 is YYREEE (reference sequence). Between the trimmed V and J ends, which lost 0 bases and 6 bases, there was a span of 7 bases. This CDR3 has 13 residues. CDR3 sequence reads: CASSLDRVQPQHF. The CDR3, as DNA: TGTGCCAGCAGCTTGGACAGGGTTCAGCCCCAGCATTTT.

The chain is built from TRBV6-5 and TRBJ2-1; the D gene is possibly TRBD2 (6 bases). This CDR3 spans 15 amino acids. Looked up from germline, CDR1 is MNHEY and CDR2 is SVGAGI. V was cut by 2 bases and J by 4 bases, with 12 bases left in between. This CDR3 reads CASSYEASEYNEQFF. In DNA form, the CDR3 reads TGTGCCAGCAGTTACGAGGCTAGCGAGTACAATGAGCAGTTCTTC.

The CDR3 nucleotides are TGTGCCAGCAGCGTAGAGAGCGGGGGGATAGATACGCAGTATTTT. Translation: CASSVESGGIDTQYF. The J gene is TRBJ2-3, the V gene TRBV9; 9 bases are shared with TRBD2. CDR1 and CDR2 (germline): SGDLS, YYNGEE. This CDR3 comprises 15 residues. The V segment lost 0 bases and the J segment 5 bases; nucleotides outside the gene matches: 4.

In this sample, this clone turned up once. The V call is TRBV5-1, the J call TRBJ2-4; D is possibly TRBD1 (6 bases). The CDR3 consists of 15 residues. The V end was cut by 1 base, the J end by 1 base, with 9 bases between. CDR1 is SGHRS and CDR2 is YFSETQ in the germline V gene. The CDR3 region is CASSLMQGAKNIQYF. In nucleotides, the CDR3 is TGCGCCAGCAGCTTGATGCAGGGGGCCAAAAACATTCAGTACTTC.